The T cell receptor beta chain described here comes from a study of tumor and adjacent non-tumor tissue in lung cancer. Study-level background: Each sample yielded a few million productive TCRbeta reads on average. Findings of the study overall: Top 100 clones took a larger repertoire share in normal lung. Tumor TCR diversity, when higher, was linked to shorter survival.

This sample's RNA came from whole unsorted tissue. Chemotherapy-naive patients with new lung cancer underwent thoracic surgery in China, August–late 2014. With respect to this clonotype: Antigen specificity is unknown.

This CDR3 comprises 13 residues. V was shortened by 5 bases and J by 11 bases, with 18 bases between the two germline ends. From germline, CDR1 is MDHEN and CDR2 SYDVKM. TCRbeta libraries were built with three rounds of nested PCR, modified from ARM-PCR. TCRdb reprocessed the multiplex PCR reads via MiXCR and lists one record per CDR3 protein. The data hold about 110,000 distinct CDR3 sequences, with roughly 80% observed a single time. The sequenced sample was lung tumor tissue. The clonotype comes from a woman aged 60 to 75 with non-small cell lung cancer. The chain recombines TRBV28 with TRBJ2-5; D not resolved. The CDR3 sequence is CASSLTTPPLQYF. CDR3 DNA: TGTGCCAGCAGTCTCACGACACCGCCTCTTCAGTACTTC.